This T cell receptor (beta chain) was retrieved from a study of CD8 T cells in Susac syndrome (dated 2019 in TCRdb). Regarding the study in general: Among the Susac syndrome patients who were sequenced, clinically active disease was present in six and clinical remission was observed in fewer than 10. At blood withdrawal, Susac syndrome patients were either therapy-naive, taking corticosteroids (in some cases with IVIg as well), or taking IVIg alone. The study used repertoire sequencing to test whether antigen drove CD8+ T cell activation and differentiation in Susac syndrome. The study compared CD8+ T cell repertoire clonality among 12 healthy donors, around 14 Susac syndrome patients and about 16 multiple sclerosis patients. Overall study outcomes, separate from this receptor: The number of individuals in the TCR sequencing and HLA analysis was acknowledged as relatively small. Clonal expansion was seen in Susac syndrome CD8+ repertoires, peaking in CD8+ TEMRA cells and being greater in clinically active patients than in remitting ones. Around 15 Susac-specific public clones were identified in the total CD8+ repertoire, and several Susac-specific public clones were identified in the CD8+ TEMRA repertoire.

Relative to germline, V is 6 bases shorter and J is 8 bases shorter, with 12 bases between their ends. The CDR3 runs 12 amino acids, cysteine and phenylalanine included. Only the CDR3 part of the read is kept: 36 bases, read in frame from the first base. From the germline V gene, CDR1 is KGHDR and CDR2 is SFDVKD. High-throughput TCR beta sequencing profiled peripheral blood CD8+ and CD4+ T cells from healthy donors, Susac syndrome patients and multiple sclerosis patients. The Susac syndrome patients fulfilled recently defined diagnostic criteria for definite or probable disease. Bulk CD8+ and CD4+ T cells were purified by magnetic negative isolation, while CD8+ TEMRA cells were enriched using FACS. Blood was drawn into EDTA tubes, processed within 24 hours, and PBMCs were isolated by density gradient centrifugation. PBMCs intended for TCR sequencing were cryopreserved in liquid nitrogen and thawed later in a water bath at 37 degrees C. The sorted or isolated CD4+, CD8+ and CD8+ TEMRA cells reached a purity of at least 90%.

Comments on this clonotype: No antigen is known for it. Base-call qualities are not available, and no considerably larger clone is one nucleotide away.

RNA was extracted using the RNeasy kit, and about 0.45 to 1 microgram was reverse transcribed with random hexamers. The immunoSEQ multiplex PCR assay, covering 54 Vbeta and 13 Jbeta segments, was used to amplify TCR beta CDR3 regions. PCR amplification bias was corrected using a synthetic template baseline for primer optimization and computational correction. As for the original processing: Only productive sequences were kept, with reads annotated to V, D and J genes according to IMGT and analyzed in immunoSEQ Analyzer. Clonality was computed as one minus Shannon entropy normalized by log2 of the number of productive unique sequences. Public and private clones were assessed among the 100 most prevalent clones of each patient and control. Clones were defined as Susac-specific when absent from the healthy and MS cohorts, from roughly 1,000 published viral clones and from other ImmuneACCESS disease sequences. TCRdb passed the public sequencing reads through fastp at Q25 and MiXCR, retaining productive beta sequences. All rows with the same CDR3 protein become a single entry with the most common DNA and genes. These V and J calls are TCRdb output, not the study's own analysis. This sample comprises approximately 190,000 distinct CDR3 sequences, approximately 95% of them detected only once. 0.15% to 0.2% of the sample is taken by the ten largest.

The sequence derives from a human donor with Susac syndrome. The specimen sequenced was CD8+ T cells from PBMCs. This receptor chain uses TRBV24-1 and TRBJ1-2; the D segment could be TRBD1, given 6 matching bases. DNA sequence: TGTGCCACCAGTTCAACAGGGCAGGGCTACACCTTC. This encodes CATSSTGQGYTF.